A single sample is the source of the 20 T cell receptor beta chains below, sequenced in a study of T cells in Graves' hyperthyroidism and ophthalmopathy. What was amplified from RNA transcripts were TCR beta CDR3 regions. Initially, a first-round RT-PCR of the TCR CDR3 employed the HTBI primer set. One entry per CDR3 protein results from TCRdb running MiXCR on the multiplex PCR reads. This sample has hundreds of thousands of distinct CDR3 sequences, with 20% to 25% found just once. The sample taken for sequencing was blood. These receptors originate from a young man with Graves' ophthalmopathy.

This clonotype was detected ten times or more. This chain joins TRBV2 and TRBJ2-3; 8 nucleotides align to TRBD2. The CDR3 sequence is 16 residues long. Germline CDR1 is SNHLY and CDR2 is FYNNEI. Trimming removed 4 bases from V and 5 bases from J; junction bases left unmatched: 11. The CDR3 here is CASSAEVGLAGDTQYF. The CDR3, as DNA: TGTGCCAGCAGTGCAGAGGTCGGCCTAGCGGGAGATACGCAGTATTTT.

The chain links TRBV11-2 to TRBJ2-7, with 9 bases fitting TRBD2. Germline assignment: CDR1 SGHAT and CDR2 FQNNGV. V lost 4 bases and J lost 0; bases outside the gene matches: 10. The CDR3 loop spans 17 amino acids. The CDR3 spells CASSWRREGISSYEQYF. Here the CDR3 DNA reads TGTGCCAGCAGCTGGAGGCGGGAGGGGATCAGCTCCTACGAGCAGTACTTC.

J is TRBJ1-5 and V is TRBV28; D may be TRBD1 (5 bases). The CDR3 totals 15 residues. Trimming left V 7 bases short and J 0 bases short, with 13 bases between. Germline values: CDR1 MDHEN, CDR2 SYDVKM. The CDR3 protein is CASTWGGSSNQPQHF. In nucleotides, the CDR3 is TGTGCCAGCACCTGGGGGGGGAGTAGCAATCAGCCCCAGCATTTT. Filled out from reference TRBV28 and TRBJ1-5, the complete variable domain reads DVKVTQSSRYLVKRTGEKVFLECVQDMDHENMFWYRQDPGLGLRLIYFSYDVKMKEKGDIPEGYSVSREKKERFSLILESASTNQTSMYLCASTWGGSSNQPQHFGDGTRLSIL.

This clonotype occurred many times. The chain links TRBV30 to TRBJ1-2, with D hard to call. The CDR3 spans 13 residues. Germline lookup yields CDR1 GTSNPN and CDR2 SVGIG (reference sequence). Trimming left V 1 base short and J 3 bases short, with 9 bases between. The CDR3, as DNA: TGTGCCTGGAGTGCCTACGGACACTATGGCTACACCTTC. This gives the protein CAWSAYGHYGYTF.

This clonotype was counted at least ten times. Here the CDR3 DNA reads TGTGCCAGCAGTGAAATGCCAAGGGGGGATTGGTCCTACGAGCAGTACTTC. Its translation is CASSEMPRGDWSYEQYF. The chain recombines TRBV2 with TRBJ2-7; the D call may be TRBD1 or TRBD2 (6 bases each). With 2 bases removed from V and 1 base from J, the gap between germline ends came to 18 bases. The CDR3 totals 17 residues. Germline V gene lookup returns CDR1 SNHLY and CDR2 FYNNEI.

This clonotype has only a few counts. The chain uses TRBV19 and TRBJ1-5, with TRBD1 matching 12 bases. Germline V gives CDR1 LNHDA, CDR2 SQIVND (reference sequence). The CDR3 covers 15 residues. V lost 6 bases to trimming and J lost 5 bases; unmatched junction nucleotides: 5. The CDR3 DNA reads as TGTGCCAGTAGACCGGGACAGGGGGCCGATCAGCCCCAGCATTTT. It specifies CASRPGQGADQPQHF.

The chain uses TRBV3-1 and TRBJ2-1; D gene uncertain. Trimming shortened V by 2 bases and J by 6 bases, and 17 bases separated the two germline ends. There are 16 residues in the CDR3. Germline CDR1 LGHDT, CDR2 YNNKEL (reference sequence). As DNA, the CDR3 is TGTGCCAGCAGCCAACTAAAGATCGTCCTGCCCAATGAGCAGTTCTTC. It codes for CASSQLKIVLPNEQFF.

The chain uses TRBV24-1 and TRBJ1-2; no reliable D call. CDR1 and CDR2 from the germline V gene are KGHDR and SFDVKD. This CDR3 comprises 13 residues. Trimming pared 2 bases from V and 2 bases from J, leaving 5 bases between. CDR3 DNA: TGTGCCACCAGTGATTCGGGAAACTATGGCTACACCTTC. Protein product: CATSDSGNYGYTF.

This clonotype was found once. CDR3 nucleotides: TGCAGTGCTAGTCGGCTTAATAATGAAAAACTGTTTTTT. It codes for CSASRLNNEKLFF. V and J are TRBV20-1 and TRBJ1-4; D remains ambiguous. The germline V and J ends were trimmed by 3 bases and 4 bases, with 9 bases remaining between them. Germline assignment: CDR1 DFQATT and CDR2 SNEGSKA (reference sequence). The CDR3 extends over 13 amino acids.

V usage is TRBV10-3 and J usage is TRBJ1-4; D call uncertain. There are 14 residues in the CDR3. CDR1 and CDR2 (germline): ENHRY, SYGVKD. With 10 bases removed from V and 3 bases from J, the gap between germline ends came to 15 bases. The CDR3 sequence: CATSSGEANEKLFF. CDR3 in DNA: TGTGCCACATCATCCGGGGAGGCTAATGAAAAACTGTTTTTT.

Of note for this clonotype: A read error may be the cause here, since a much bigger clone is one base away. The chain couples TRBV28 to TRBJ2-7; D might be TRBD1 (6 bases). The CDR3 extends over 15 amino acids. Germline V gene lookup returns CDR1 MDHEN and CDR2 SYDVKM. V shed 1 base and J shed 1 base, with 11 bases lying between them. The CDR3 here is CASSLYGTRSYEQYF. For the CDR3, the DNA is TGTGCCAGCAGTTTATACGGGACAAGGTCCTACGAGCAGTACTTC. The full variable domain, completed using reference TRBV28 and TRBJ2-7, is DVKVTQSSRYLVKRTGEKVFLECVQDMDHENMFWYRQDPGLGLRLIYFSYDVKMKEKGDIPEGYSVSREKKERFSLILESASTNQTSMYLCASSLYGTRSYEQYFGPGTRLTVT.

The CDR3 DNA is TGTGCCATCAGTGAGTCGGGGACAGGGGGCAATACCGGGGAGCTGTTTTTT. Its translation is CAISESGTGGNTGELFF. The chain joins TRBV10-3 to TRBJ2-2, with TRBD1 matching 12 bases. This CDR3 has 17 amino acids. CDR1 and CDR2 (germline): ENHRY, SYGVKD. The ends lost 0 bases at V and 5 bases at J; junction bases unmatched: 4.

V gene TRBV19 combines with J gene TRBJ2-1, with 7 bases lining up with TRBD2. The CDR3 is made up of 16 amino acids. The germline V gene has CDR1 LNHDA and CDR2 SQIVND (reference sequence). Losses at the gene ends were 5 bases for V and 1 base for J; bases not matched to a gene: 8. This CDR3 is CASSSQTSQSYNEQFF. CDR3 bases: TGTGCCAGTAGTTCTCAGACTAGCCAATCCTACAATGAGCAGTTCTTC.

This clonotype appeared a few times. The genes are TRBV9 and TRBJ1-3; no reliable D call. The V gene lost 3 bases and the J gene lost 8 bases, with 18 bases spanning the gap. The germline V gene has CDR1 SGDLS and CDR2 YYNGEE. The CDR3 has 15 residues. The chain's CDR3 is CASSGSGGGVDTIYF. CDR3 bases: TGTGCCAGCAGCGGAAGTGGCGGTGGTGTAGACACCATATATTTT.

This clonotype has a count of ten or more. One junction end does not reproduce the germline sequence, and a read error may be involved. This rearrangement joins TRBV5-1 to TRBJ2-5; the match to TRBD2 covers 8 bases. The CDR3 is 14 residues long. The germline CDR1 and CDR2 sequences are SGHRS and YFSETQ. The CDR3 bases are TGTGCCAGCAGCTTCAGCGGGAGCCAAGAGACCCAGTACTTC. Translated, it gives CASSFSGSQETQYF. Supplemented by reference TRBV5-1 and TRBJ2-5, the full variable domain reads KAGVTQTPRYLIKTRGQQVTLSCSPISGHRSVSWYQQTPGQGLQFLFEYFSETQRNKGNFPGRFSGRQFSNSRSEMNVSTLELGDSALYLCASSFSGSQETQYFGPGTRLLVL.

The rearrangement links TRBV9 to TRBJ2-3; D gene uncertain. Trimming left V 4 bases short and J 4 bases short, with 10 bases between. The germline V gene encodes CDR1 SGDLS and CDR2 YYNGEE. There are 13 residues in the CDR3. CDR3 loop: CASSPVVADTQYF. The DNA for the CDR3 is TGTGCCAGCAGCCCAGTTGTCGCAGATACGCAGTATTTT.

The chain has TRBV4-1 and TRBJ2-3; tentative D call: TRBD2 (6 bases). Germline assignment: CDR1 MGHRA and CDR2 YSYEKL. V lost 0 bases to trimming and J lost 5 bases, with 12 bases between them. CDR3 size: 15 residues. The CDR3 loop is CASSQDILAQDTQYF. CDR3 sequence (DNA): TGCGCCAGCAGCCAAGATATCCTAGCGCAAGATACGCAGTATTTT.

The rearrangement uses TRBV28 and TRBJ2-3; 11 positions agree with TRBD2. The trim removed 5 bases at V and 4 bases at J, leaving 11 bases unmatched. The CDR3 is made up of 17 amino acids. Germline V gene lookup returns CDR1 MDHEN and CDR2 SYDVKM. CDR3 bases: TGTGCCAGCAGTACCCCGGGACTAGCGGAATCCCCAGATACGCAGTATTTT. Amino acids: CASSTPGLAESPDTQYF.

This clonotype was recorded many times. The chain combines TRBV11-3 with TRBJ1-4; no firm D call. V gave up 8 bases and J gave up 8 bases, with 18 bases separating them. From germline, CDR1 is SGHNT and CDR2 YENEEA. The length of the CDR3 is 14 residues. CDR3 DNA sequence: TGTGCCAGCGCTCAGGAGGGAAGATACGAAAAACTGTTTTTT. Translation gives CASAQEGRYEKLFF.

This clonotype was counted only a few times. This sequence joins TRBV28 and TRBJ1-6, with D maybe TRBD1 (5 bases). CDR3 length: 16 amino acids. Trimming took 3 bases from V and 9 from J, leaving 18 bases between them. Germline lookup yields CDR1 MDHEN and CDR2 SYDVKM. The CDR3, as DNA: TGTGCCAGCAGTTTTATAAGGGGCAAAGAGGCTTCACCCCTCCACTTT. Its protein product is CASSFIRGKEASPLHF.